This T cell receptor beta chain was sequenced in a study of blood T cell repertoires in COVID-19. Turning to the study itself: The study drew acute and convalescent COVID-19 samples from the United States, Italy and Spain. The analysed material was cDNA or gDNA that came from T cells, B-cell-depleted T cells, or PBMCs.

This clone was counted between two and nine times. The CDR3 is 15 amino acids. V dropped 4 bases and J dropped 2 bases, with 12 bases sitting between them. CDR1 is ENHRY and CDR2 is SYGVKD in the germline V gene. Original processing methods: Amplification with reference gene primers provided the estimates of nucleated cell counts. Only in-frame clones appear in the TCRdb table, and some are missing; sequencing was by immunoSEQ multiplex PCR. D and trimming were read from the DNA, whereas the V and J calls and clone size are those reported in that table. The sample contains more than 70,000 clones, 80% of which appear only once.

This sequence was found in a woman in her seventies with acute or convalescent COVID-19. Sample: peripheral blood. The rearrangement links TRBV10-3 to TRBJ1-5; D is unresolved. In nucleotides, the CDR3 is TGTGCCATCAGTGGCGGGGAATGGGGCAATCAGCCCCAGCATTTT. This translates into CAISGGEWGNQPQHF.